This T cell receptor beta chain was captured by sequencing in a study of human T cells and chemical hapten exposure. Time point specified: patch test 1, 2 weeks after DPC sensitization. Regarding treatment: therapeutic diphenylcyclopropenone sensitization with weekly scalp DPC. Findings and caveats of the study: Expanded TCR sets contained significantly more large CDR3 similarity clusters than controls. It should be noted that donors had alopecia, so their immune response may differ from healthy people's.

TCRdb fed the RACE reads into MiXCR, producing one record per CDR3 protein. Of just under 350,000 distinct CDR3 sequences in the sample, under 9% were seen once. This clonotype has just a few counts. Its specificity is not known. The material sequenced was whole blood, taken in connection with sensitization to the hapten diphenylcyclopropenone (DPC). This TCR was recovered from a woman aged 18 to 35 with alopecia areata. Some clones in this sample may be carry-over from other donors' samples.

The CDR3 reads CSARKDGEQYF. The CDR3 nucleotides are TGCAGTGCTAGAAAGGACGGTGAGCAGTACTTC. The J gene is TRBJ2-7, the V gene TRBV20-1; no clear D. The germline V gene encodes CDR1 DFQATT and CDR2 SNEGSKA (reference sequence). CDR3 length: 11 amino acids. The V gene lost 2 bases and the J gene lost 7 bases, with 9 bases spanning the gap.